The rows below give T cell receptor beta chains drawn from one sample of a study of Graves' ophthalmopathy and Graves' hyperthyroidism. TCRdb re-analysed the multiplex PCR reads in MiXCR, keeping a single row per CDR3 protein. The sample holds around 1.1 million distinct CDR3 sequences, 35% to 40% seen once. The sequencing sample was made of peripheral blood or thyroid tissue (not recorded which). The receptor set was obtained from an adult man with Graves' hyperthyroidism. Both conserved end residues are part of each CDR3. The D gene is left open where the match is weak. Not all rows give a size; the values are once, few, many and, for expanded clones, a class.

TGCAGCGTTACAGGAGCTGCGGGTACTGAAGCTTTCTTT,CSVTGAAGTEAFF,TRBJ1-1,many,-,TRBV29-1
TGCGCCAGCGGGACAGGGGATAAGAACACTGAAGCTTTCTTT,CASGTGDKNTEAFF,TRBJ1-1,many,TRBD1,TRBV5-1
TGTGCCAGCAGCCAAGACCCTCCGAGTAATCAGCCCCAGCATTTT,CASSQDPPSNQPQHF,TRBJ1-5,-,-,TRBV4-2
TGTGCCAGCAGTAATCCCGGACAGGGGGTCTGGGGCACCGGGGAGCTGTTTTTT,CASSNPGQGVWGTGELFF,TRBJ2-2,-,TRBD1,TRBV12-3/TRBV12-4
TGTGCCAGCAGCTTAAGCGCTGGGGACAGGGAGGGACCAAACTATGGCTACACCTTC,CASSLSAGDREGPNYGYTF,TRBJ1-2,few,TRBD1,TRBV7-9
TGCAGTGCTGACATGACCCGGAGCGGACAGCTATCTAATAATTCACCCCTCCACTTT,CSADMTRSGQLSNNSPLHF,TRBJ1-6,few,-,TRBV20-1
TGTGCCAGCAGCCCAGTTGGAGGTGGGGGAGGCACTGAAGCTTTCTTT,CASSPVGGGGGTEAFF,TRBJ1-1,few,-,TRBV9
TGTGCCAGGCCTAATTTAAGGTCCCGCCATCAGCCCCAGCATTTT,CARPNLRSRHQPQHF,TRBJ1-5,-,-,TRBV28
TGTGCCAGCAGTACACACAGGGGAATGAAGGAGACCCAGTACTTC,CASSTHRGMKETQYF,TRBJ2-5,-,TRBD1,TRBV6-6
TGTGCCAGCAGCCCCCGTAGCGGGAGGGCCTCAGAGACCCAGTACTTC,CASSPRSGRASETQYF,TRBJ2-5,many,TRBD2,TRBV7-2
TGTGCCAGCAGTCATAGCGGGAGACTGTACGAGCAGTACTTC,CASSHSGRLYEQYF,TRBJ2-7,few,TRBD2,TRBV12-3/TRBV12-4
TGTGCCAGCAGCGCCGGTACAGGGCTGGGTGAAAAACTGTTTTTT,CASSAGTGLGEKLFF,TRBJ1-4,-,-,TRBV9
TGTGCCAGCGCCCCGTCGGGCAGGGTCTTATGGACCCAGTACTTC,CASAPSGRVLWTQYF,TRBJ2-5,many,-,TRBV12-3/TRBV12-4
TGTGCCAGCAGTGAAGACATACCCTACGAGCAGTACTTC,CASSEDIPYEQYF,TRBJ2-7,few,-,TRBV10-2
TGCGCCAGCAGCCGGAAGGGGGGCAGTTCACCCCTCCACTTT,CASSRKGGSSPLHF,TRBJ1-6,-,-,TRBV4-3
TGCGCCAGCAGCTTGCGTGAACAGGGGTCCCGGAACACTGAAGCTTTCTTT,CASSLREQGSRNTEAFF,TRBJ1-1,many,TRBD1,TRBV5-1
TGCAGCGTTGAAGAGGCGGGGGCCGGGAACACTGAAGCTTTCTTT,CSVEEAGAGNTEAFF,TRBJ1-1,few,-,TRBV29-1
TGTGCCAGCAGTGACGACCCGAACGACTATGGCTACACCTTC,CASSDDPNDYGYTF,TRBJ1-2,-,-,TRBV5-6
TGCAGTGCTACGGACAGGGGGCTCCGGGGGTTTGGCGAGCAGTACTTC,CSATDRGLRGFGEQYF,TRBJ2-7,-,TRBD1,TRBV20-1
TGCAGCGTTGGGGGTCTAATAGAGACCCAGTACTTC,CSVGGLIETQYF,TRBJ2-5,many,-,TRBV29-1
TGTGCCAGGGGGAGGGCCACCTACGAGCAGTACTTC,CARGRATYEQYF,TRBJ2-7,many,TRBD2,TRBV12-3/TRBV12-4
TGTGCCAGCAGCTTAGTGGAGGGGAGCGATCAGCCCCAGCATTTT,CASSLVEGSDQPQHF,TRBJ1-5,many,-,TRBV7-8
TGTGCCAGCAGGGGACAGGGGATGAGCTACGAGCAGTACTTC,CASRGQGMSYEQYF,TRBJ2-7,once,TRBD1,TRBV7-2
TGCAGTGCCAAGTCCTCCCCAGGGGCGATCCAAGAGACCCAGTACTTC,CSAKSSPGAIQETQYF,TRBJ2-5,-,-,TRBV20-1
TGTGCCAGCAGCTCGGGGGGATGGGTGGGTCACACTGAAGCTTTCTTT,CASSSGGWVGHTEAFF,TRBJ1-1,many,-,TRBV7-2
TGCGCCAGCAGCCAAGAGGTAGCGGGGCTGGAGACCCAGTACTTC,CASSQEVAGLETQYF,TRBJ2-5,once,TRBD2,TRBV11-2
TGCGCCAGCAATGTGGGGGCTGAAGCTTTCTTT,CASNVGAEAFF,TRBJ1-1,many,-,TRBV5-1
TGTGCCATCAGTGAGGGTCCCCTCCATAGCAATCAGCCCCAGCATTTT,CAISEGPLHSNQPQHF,TRBJ1-5,many,-,TRBV10-3
TGTGCCAGCAGTTTCTTGATAGGGGTGTACGAGCAGTACTTC,CASSFLIGVYEQYF,TRBJ2-7,-,-,TRBV28
TGTGCCAGCAGCTTAGCGGACAGGAGTCAAGAGACCCAGTACTTC,CASSLADRSQETQYF,TRBJ2-5,-,TRBD1,TRBV7-8
TGTGCCAGCAGTTTCCTCGGGGCCCCAGAGGGTGAAAAACTGTTTTTT,CASSFLGAPEGEKLFF,TRBJ1-4,-,-,TRBV12-3/TRBV12-4
TGTGCCAGCCGATTGAAGGGGGCAGGAGAGACCCAGTACTTC,CASRLKGAGETQYF,TRBJ2-5,-,TRBD1,TRBV3-1
TGTGCCACCAGCAGAGTTGGGGTGACTAACTATGGCTACACCTTC,CATSRVGVTNYGYTF,TRBJ1-2,-,-,TRBV15
TGCAGTGCCTTAGAGACTAGCGGGAGTTACGAGCAGTACTTC,CSALETSGSYEQYF,TRBJ2-7,-,TRBD2,TRBV20-1
TGCGCCAGCAGCCAAGAAAGGTCGAGTGTCGGCTATGGCTACACCTTC,CASSQERSSVGYGYTF,TRBJ1-2,many,-,TRBV4-3
TGTGCCTCCAAGCGGGGTCCCTACGAGCAGTACTTC,CASKRGPYEQYF,TRBJ2-7,many,TRBD2,TRBV6-2/TRBV6-3
TGCAGTGCTAGAGGAGAGAGGGGACTCAACACCGGGGAGCTGTTTTTT,CSARGERGLNTGELFF,TRBJ2-2,-,-,TRBV20-1
TGTGCCAGCAGGTCCCGGGGAGGACCCCCTAACTATGGCTACACCTTC,CASRSRGGPPNYGYTF,TRBJ1-2,few,-,TRBV28
TGTGCCAGCAGTCAATTTCGGACAGGGCGGAACACTGAAGCTCTCTTT,CASSQFRTGRNTEALF,TRBJ1-1,-,TRBD1,TRBV10-3
TGTGCCAGCGGCGGGGGGAGCCTCCAAGAGACCCAGTACTTC,CASGGGSLQETQYF,TRBJ2-5,many,TRBD2,TRBV9
TGTGCCATCAGTGAGGGGACAGGGGTAGATTCACCCCTCCACTTT,CAISEGTGVDSPLHF,TRBJ1-6,-,TRBD1,TRBV10-3
TGTGCCAGCAGTAGGGGGACTAGCGGGAGCCACGAGCAGTGCTTC,CASSRGTSGSHEQCF,TRBJ2-7,-,TRBD2,TRBV6-6
TGCAGTGCTAGAGATCTACGAGTGAACACTGAAGCTTTCTTT,CSARDLRVNTEAFF,TRBJ1-1,few,-,TRBV20-1
TGTGCCATCAGTGTTGGGACAGGGGGCCCCGGAGAGACCCAGTACTTC,CAISVGTGGPGETQYF,TRBJ2-5,many,TRBD1,TRBV10-3
TGTGCCAGTAGTCCCCCGGGACAGCGATCCTACGAGCAGTACTTC,CASSPPGQRSYEQYF,TRBJ2-7,many,TRBD1,TRBV19
TGTGCCAGCAGCCTCACAGGGGGGAGGACTAGCGGGCATTCCTACGAGCAGTACTTC,CASSLTGGRTSGHSYEQYF,TRBJ2-7,few,TRBD2,TRBV11-2
TGTGCCAGCAGCTTCCCGGGTCCCCGTGGGCAGTACTTC,CASSFPGPRGQYF,TRBJ2-7,-,-,TRBV7-2
TGTGCCAGCAGTGGGGGACAGGGGGCGGGTACTGAAGCTTTCTTT,CASSGGQGAGTEAFF,TRBJ1-1,few,TRBD1,TRBV12-3/TRBV12-4
TGTGCCAGCAGTTTAGGACAGGGAAAGTTGGGGGAGCAGTACTTC,CASSLGQGKLGEQYF,TRBJ2-7,-,TRBD1,TRBV12-3/TRBV12-4
TGTGCCAGCAGCGCTTACTCTAATGAAAAACTGTTTTTT,CASSAYSNEKLFF,TRBJ1-4,many,-,TRBV7-2
TGCAGTGCTAGAGCTGGGACCCCAGAGATGTCCCAGCATTTT,CSARAGTPEMSQHF,TRBJ1-5,-,-,TRBV20-1
TGTGCCAGCATTGGAAGAGGTCCCGCTGGGGCCAACGTCCTGACTTTC,CASIGRGPAGANVLTF,TRBJ2-6,few,-,TRBV6-5
TGTGCCACCTTGGGACGGAGGGGCGATACGCAGTATTTT,CATLGRRGDTQYF,TRBJ2-3,few,-,TRBV24-1